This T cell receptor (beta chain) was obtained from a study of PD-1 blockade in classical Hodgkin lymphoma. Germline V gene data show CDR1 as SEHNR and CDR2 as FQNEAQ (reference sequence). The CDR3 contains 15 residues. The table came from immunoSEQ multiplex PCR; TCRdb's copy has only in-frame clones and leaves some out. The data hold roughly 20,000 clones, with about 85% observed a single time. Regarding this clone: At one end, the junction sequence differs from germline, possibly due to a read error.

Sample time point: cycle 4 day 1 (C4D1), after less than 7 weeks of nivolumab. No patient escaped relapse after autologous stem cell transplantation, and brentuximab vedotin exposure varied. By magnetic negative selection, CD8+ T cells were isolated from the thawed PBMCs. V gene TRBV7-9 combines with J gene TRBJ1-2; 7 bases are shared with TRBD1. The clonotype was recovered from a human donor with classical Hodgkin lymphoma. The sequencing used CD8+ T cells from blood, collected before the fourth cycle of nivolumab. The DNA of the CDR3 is TGTGCCGGCAGCTCCGAGACCGGGACAGCGTATGGCTACACCTTC. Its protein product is CAGSSETGTAYGYTF.